The 8 T cell receptor beta chains given below trace back to one sample, sequenced in a study of identical twins. TCRdb itself ran the 5' RACE reads through MiXCR, one entry per CDR3 protein. The data contain roughly 690,000 distinct CDR3 sequences, 6% to 6.5% of them singletons. Sample: naive T cells sorted from blood. All receptors come from a man aged 18 to 29 in good health.

Many counts were recorded for this clonotype. For the CDR3, the DNA is TGTGCCAGCAGCCCGCCGGGACAGGATCAAGAGACCCAGTACTTC. Its protein product is CASSPPGQDQETQYF. This chain uses TRBV11-1 with TRBJ2-5, with 8 positions matching TRBD1. Germline CDR1 reads SGHAT; CDR2 reads FQDESV (reference sequence). J was trimmed by 2 bases and V by 5 bases; bases with no gene match: 7. This CDR3 spans 15 amino acids.

This clonotype appeared many times. This chain connects TRBV5-1 to TRBJ1-4, with TRBD1 matching 8 bases. This CDR3 has 14 residues. V shed 7 bases and J 6 bases; nucleotides not matched to a gene: 8. CDR1 SGHRS and CDR2 YFSETQ come from the germline V gene. The CDR3 nucleotides are TGCGCCAGCTCCACAGGGGGTGCGGATGAAAAACTGTTTTTT. Protein product: CASSTGGADEKLFF.

This clonotype occurred a few times. The DNA of the CDR3 is TGTGCCAGCAGTCCCTTCATTCCGGTGGAAGGCTATGGCTACACCTTC. Amino acid sequence: CASSPFIPVEGYGYTF. The chain joins TRBV12-3 or TRBV12-4 to TRBJ1-2; D not certain. CDR3 length: 16 amino acids. The ends were cut back, 5 bases at V and 4 bases at J, with 20 bases in the middle.

The chain has TRBV18 and TRBJ2-5; D tentatively reads TRBD1 or TRBD2 (5 bases each). This CDR3 spans 14 amino acids. Trimming cost V 1 base and J 2 bases, with 8 bases left between them. Germline CDR1 and CDR2: KGHSH and LQKENI. The CDR3 DNA reads TGTGCCAGCTCACCACAGAGGGGTCAAGAGACCCAGTACTTC. This codes for CASSPQRGQETQYF.

This clonotype has just a few counts. V gene TRBV14 combines with J gene TRBJ1-4, with D perhaps matching TRBD1 (6 bases). Germline V gene lookup returns CDR1 SGHDN and CDR2 FVKESK. The CDR3 has 15 residues. V shed 3 bases and J shed 15 bases, with 23 bases lying between them. CDR3: CASSQASLRTERLFF. CDR3 nucleotides: TGTGCCAGCAGCCAGGCTTCCCTTCGGACAGAAAGGTTGTTTTTT.

This clonotype was counted only a few times. The rearrangement links TRBV24-1 to TRBJ2-6, with TRBD2 identical over 13 bases. Looked up from germline, CDR1 is KGHDR and CDR2 is SFDVKD. With 4 bases clipped from V and 0 bases from J, the junction kept 2 bases outside the gene matches. The CDR3 contains 18 residues. This CDR3 reads CATSDGLAGDSGANVLTF. The CDR3, as DNA: TGTGCCACCAGTGACGGACTAGCGGGGGACTCTGGGGCCAACGTCCTGACTTTC.

This clonotype showed up many times. The rearrangement uses TRBV5-1 and TRBJ1-2; possible D gene TRBD1, 6 bases. V was trimmed by 0 bases and J by 4 bases, leaving 13 bases between them. The CDR3 is 15 residues long. Germline CDR1 and CDR2: SGHRS and YFSETQ. DNA for the CDR3: TGCGCCAGCAGCTTGGTAGCAGGGGAAGTCTATGGCTACACCTTC. This codes for CASSLVAGEVYGYTF.

This clonotype was counted a few times. V gene TRBV4-1 combines with J gene TRBJ2-3; TRBD2 aligns across 8 bases. This CDR3 is built from 16 residues. CDR1 is MGHRA, CDR2 YSYEKL, per germline. The J segment lost 4 bases and the V segment lost 5 bases, leaving 11 bases of the junction unmatched. The CDR3: CASSESSGKGADTQYF. CDR3 DNA sequence: TGCGCCAGCAGCGAGAGTAGCGGGAAGGGAGCAGATACGCAGTATTTT.